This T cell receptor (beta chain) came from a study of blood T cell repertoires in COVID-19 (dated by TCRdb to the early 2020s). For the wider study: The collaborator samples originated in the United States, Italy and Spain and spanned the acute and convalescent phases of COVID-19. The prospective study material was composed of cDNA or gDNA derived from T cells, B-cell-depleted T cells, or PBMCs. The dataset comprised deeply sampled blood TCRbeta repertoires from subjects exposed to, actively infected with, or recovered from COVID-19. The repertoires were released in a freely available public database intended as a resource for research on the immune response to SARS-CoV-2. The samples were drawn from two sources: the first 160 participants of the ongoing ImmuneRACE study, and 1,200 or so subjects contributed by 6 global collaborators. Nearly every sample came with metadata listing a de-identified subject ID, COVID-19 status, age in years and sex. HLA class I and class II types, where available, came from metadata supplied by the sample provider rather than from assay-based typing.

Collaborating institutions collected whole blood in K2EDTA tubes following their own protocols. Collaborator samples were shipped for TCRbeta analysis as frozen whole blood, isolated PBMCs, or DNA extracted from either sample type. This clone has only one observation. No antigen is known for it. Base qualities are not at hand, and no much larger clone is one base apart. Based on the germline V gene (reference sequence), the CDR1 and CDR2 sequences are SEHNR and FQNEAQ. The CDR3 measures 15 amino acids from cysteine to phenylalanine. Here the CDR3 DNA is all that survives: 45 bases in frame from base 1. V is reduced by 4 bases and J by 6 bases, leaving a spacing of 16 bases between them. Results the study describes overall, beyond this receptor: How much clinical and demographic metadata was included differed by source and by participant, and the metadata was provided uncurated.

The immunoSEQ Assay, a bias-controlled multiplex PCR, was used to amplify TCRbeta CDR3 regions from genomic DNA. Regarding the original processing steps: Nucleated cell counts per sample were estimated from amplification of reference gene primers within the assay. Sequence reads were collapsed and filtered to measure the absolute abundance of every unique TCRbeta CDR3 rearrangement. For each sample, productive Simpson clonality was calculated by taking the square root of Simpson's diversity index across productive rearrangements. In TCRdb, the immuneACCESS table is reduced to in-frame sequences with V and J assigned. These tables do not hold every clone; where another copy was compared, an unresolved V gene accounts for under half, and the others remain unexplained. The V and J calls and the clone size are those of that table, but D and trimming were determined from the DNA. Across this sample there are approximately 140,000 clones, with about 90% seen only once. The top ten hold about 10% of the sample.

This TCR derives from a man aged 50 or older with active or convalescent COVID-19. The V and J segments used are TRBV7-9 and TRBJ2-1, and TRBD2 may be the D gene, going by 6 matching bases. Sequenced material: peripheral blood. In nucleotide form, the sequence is TGTGCCAGCAGCTCGCTAGTCGGGGGATCCAATGAGCAGTTCTTC. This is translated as CASSSLVGGSNEQFF.